The sequence of this T cell receptor (beta chain) was determined in a study of monozygotic twins with inflammatory bowel disease. The unique tags termed UMIs, each holding a 6-nucleotide sample barcode, were added by means of template switching. Each CDR3 protein gets one entry in TCRdb, which reprocessed the 5' RACE reads and gives no DNA. The listing records about 450,000 distinct CDR3 sequences. CDR1 DFQATT and CDR2 SNEGSKA come from the germline V gene (reference sequence). This CDR3 contains 15 residues. Overall study findings and caveats: TCRbeta diversity (inverse Simpson) was lower in IBD patients than in healthy co-twins. Twins with IBD had fewer clonotypes in common with others than healthy twins, particularly during disease activity. Extra variability in the repertoires of patients may have come from differing immunosuppressive treatments.

Concerning this clonotype: Its target is unknown.

This chain uses TRBV20-1 with TRBJ2-3; TCRdb names TRBD1, which stays unverified in the absence of DNA. The sample consisted of blood. The sequence was obtained from a human donor with ulcerative colitis or Crohn's disease, or a healthy co-twin of an affected twin (not recorded which). The CDR3 loop is CSARSSDRGTDTQYF.